This entry describes one T cell receptor (beta chain). This record belongs to a study of blood T cell repertoires in COVID-19. Overall study: Sources were T cells, B-cell-depleted T cells, or PBMCs; the material itself was cDNA or gDNA.

Living in 24 US areas, the participants were between roughly 18 and 89 years of age. Repertoires were generated with immunoSEQ multiplex PCR, while TCRdb's copy carries only in-frame clones and drops some. The sample contains 200,000 to 250,000 clones, 83% of which appear only once. V shed 7 bases and J 8 bases; nucleotides not matched to a gene: 8. Germline V gene lookup returns CDR1 SQVTM and CDR2 ANQGSEA. This CDR3 is 12 amino acids long. V gene TRBV29-1 combines with J gene TRBJ1-2; TRBD1 matches 9 bases. The sequence was obtained from a woman aged 50 to 60 who had been exposed to COVID-19. Sequencing was carried out using PBMCs or T cells enriched from blood (not recorded which). The CDR3 sequence: CSDTDRGNGYTF. CDR3 coding DNA: TGCAGCGACACCGACAGGGGGAACGGCTACACCTTC.